Below are 27 T cell receptor beta chains sequenced from a single sample in a study of regulatory T cells in long-lasting Graves disease. TCR beta libraries were built with iRepertoire HTBI primers and Arm-PCR of CDR3 regions. One entry per CDR3 protein results from TCRdb running MiXCR on the multiplex PCR reads. This sample carries 350,000 to 450,000 distinct CDR3 sequences, about 20% of them seen once, and the ten largest clones take less than 25%. The time point is: persistent/refractory GD, antithyroid drugs over 5 years with positive TRAb. PBMCs were the source of the RNA used for TCR sequencing. The source material was peripheral blood mononuclear cells (PBMCs), sampled when the disease was refractory, from a patient treated with antithyroid drugs. The receptors were gathered from a female donor with Graves disease.

The rearrangement uses TRBV29-1 and TRBJ2-7; D possibly corresponds to TRBD2 (7 bases). This CDR3 has 14 residues. Trimming removed 3 bases at V and 9 bases at J, with 21 bases between. Germline CDR1 is SQVTM and CDR2 is ANQGSEA. The DNA of the CDR3 is TGCAGCGTTGACGGGGGGCAGGACCCATTGAGGCAGTACTTC. The encoded protein is CSVDGGQDPLRQYF.

The chain links TRBV6-1 to TRBJ2-5; 9 bases agree with TRBD2. CDR3 length: 18 amino acids. The ends lost 6 bases at V and 4 bases at J; junction bases unmatched: 18. The germline CDR1 and CDR2 sequences are MNHNS and SASEGT. The CDR3: CASSRRGSGRFLRETQYF. The CDR3 DNA reads TGTGCCAGCAGCCGACGCGGTAGCGGGAGATTTTTACGAGAGACCCAGTACTTC.

This clonotype was found many times. The rearrangement links TRBV7-2 to TRBJ2-5; D perhaps matches TRBD1 (5 bases). Trimming stripped 4 bases from V and 5 bases from J, with 8 bases between. Germline V CDR1 and CDR2: SGHTA, FQGNSA. This CDR3 comprises 12 residues. This chain's CDR3 is CASSSGLETQYF. The CDR3 nucleotides read TGTGCCAGCAGCTCAGGGTTGGAGACCCAGTACTTC.

The chain links TRBV5-4 to TRBJ1-1; possibly TRBD1 for D (5 bases). CDR3 size: 14 residues. Looked up from germline, CDR1 is SGHNT and CDR2 is YYREEE (reference sequence). V was clipped by 0 bases and J by 1 base, with 7 bases between them. Here the CDR3 DNA reads TGTGCCAGCAGCTTGGTAGGGGAGAACACTGAAGCTTTCTTT. Its protein product is CASSLVGENTEAFF.

This clonotype was seen at least ten times. The CDR3 DNA sequence: TGTGCCAGCAGTCCGGAGGTTGGCCTTCATGCGAGCACTGAAGCTTTCTTT. Its protein product is CASSPEVGLHASTEAFF. The chain combines TRBV27 with TRBJ1-1; D gene uncertain. The CDR3 runs to 17 residues. Trimming removed 5 bases from V and 4 bases from J, with 23 bases in between. Germline V lookup: CDR1 MNHEY, CDR2 SMNVEV (reference sequence).

This clonotype came up many times. The V gene is TRBV30, the J gene TRBJ2-5; D might be TRBD1 or TRBD2, each matching 5 bases. In germline, CDR1 is GTSNPN, CDR2 SVGIG (reference sequence). Trimming removed 4 bases at V and 2 bases at J, with 11 bases between. The CDR3 extends over 13 amino acids. The CDR3 loop reads CAWNTGAQETQYF. The DNA for the CDR3 is TGTGCCTGGAATACCGGGGCTCAAGAGACCCAGTACTTC.

Concerning this clonotype itself: A single base separates this from a much larger clone, so it may be a read error. This chain links TRBV28 with TRBJ1-5; 10 bases match TRBD1. CDR3 length: 16 residues. CDR1 and CDR2 (germline): MDHEN, SYDVKM. CDR3 region: CTSSLGTGVSNQPQHF. The CDR3 DNA sequence: TGTACCAGCAGTTTGGGGACAGGGGTTAGCAATCAGCCCCAGCATTTT.

This clonotype has at least ten counts. This chain uses TRBV28 with TRBJ1-1; a weak D match, TRBD1 (5 bases). This CDR3 region has 14 residues. V lost 6 bases and J lost 2, with 13 bases in between. Germline CDR1 MDHEN, CDR2 SYDVKM. CDR3 nucleotides: TGTGCCAGCAGCCCTGGGGACCGTAACACTGAAGCTTTCTTT. Its protein product is CASSPGDRNTEAFF.

This clonotype has just a few counts. The V call is TRBV29-1, the J call TRBJ2-2; 14 bases map to TRBD2. Trimming cost V 5 bases and J 6 bases; bases outside gene matches: 2. The CDR3 spans 14 residues. Germline assignment: CDR1 SQVTM and CDR2 ANQGSEA. CDR3 sequence reads: CSVPGLAGAGELFF. The DNA for the CDR3 is TGCAGCGTTCCGGGACTAGCGGGGGCCGGGGAGCTGTTTTTT.

This clonotype was observed a handful of times. The chain joins TRBV28 to TRBJ2-1, with 9 bases identical to TRBD2. The CDR3 sequence is 15 residues long. The V and J ends lost 10 bases and 1 base, in that order; junction bases with no gene match: 8. The V gene's germline CDR1 is MDHEN and CDR2 SYDVKM. The DNA of the CDR3 is TGTGCCACACAGGCGGGAGGGCCGTCCTACAATGAGCAGTTCTTC. Translating gives CATQAGGPSYNEQFF.

This clonotype has at least ten counts. The chain employs TRBV12-3 or TRBV12-4 and TRBJ1-5; 8 nucleotides agree with TRBD1. This CDR3 has 15 amino acids. J was trimmed by 8 bases and V by 5 bases; bases with no gene match: 11. The CDR3 coding sequence is TGTGCCAGCAGTCGAGGACAGGGACCGAGGGAGCCCCAGCATTTT. It translates to CASSRGQGPREPQHF.

This clonotype was seen a few times. The V and J genes are TRBV4-1 and TRBJ2-5, with 7 bases that match TRBD2. CDR3 length: 15 amino acids. Germline lookup yields CDR1 MGHRA and CDR2 YSYEKL. Trimming removed 1 base from V and 5 bases from J; junction bases left unmatched: 7. The CDR3 bases are TGCGCCAGCAGCCAAGTGGCGGGGGTACGGGAGACCCAGTACTTC. This sequence encodes CASSQVAGVRETQYF.

The chain carries TRBV19 and TRBJ2-7; maybe TRBD2 (5 bases). V shed 3 bases and J shed 5 bases, with 17 bases lying between them. This CDR3 spans 15 amino acids. The germline gives CDR1 LNHDA, CDR2 SQIVND (reference sequence). The CDR3: CASSISGGGWNEQYF. CDR3 DNA sequence: TGTGCCAGTAGTATTAGTGGAGGAGGATGGAACGAGCAGTACTTC.

This clonotype was detected many times. The chain links TRBV9 to TRBJ2-5; D not certain. V was trimmed by 0 bases and J by 0 bases, leaving 6 bases between them. Germline CDR1 is SGDLS and CDR2 is YYNGEE. This CDR3 contains 14 residues. CDR3 coding DNA: TGTGCCAGCAGCGTAGGCCTGTACCAAGAGACCCAGTACTTC. Amino acids: CASSVGLYQETQYF.

This clonotype was counted between two and nine times. V gene TRBV6-5 combines with J gene TRBJ1-2; TRBD1 aligns across 12 bases. CDR1 MNHEY and CDR2 SVGAGI come from the germline V gene. CDR3 length: 15 residues. After removal of 1 base from V and 6 bases from J, the junction contained 3 bases not matched to a gene. CDR3 region: CASSYLGQGAHGYTF. For the CDR3, the DNA is TGTGCCAGCAGTTACTTGGGACAGGGGGCGCATGGCTACACCTTC.

Ten or more counts support this clonotype. V is TRBV28 and J is TRBJ2-5, with 8 bases that match TRBD2. The trim removed 10 bases at V and 3 bases at J, leaving 7 bases unmatched. The CDR3 loop spans 13 amino acids. CDR1 is MDHEN, CDR2 SYDVKM, per germline. The CDR3 loop reads CATRVAGKETQYF. The CDR3 nucleotides read TGTGCCACCCGAGTAGCGGGAAAAGAGACCCAGTACTTC.

This clonotype has ten or more counts. The rearrangement joins TRBV2 to TRBJ1-1; D possibly corresponds to TRBD1 (5 bases). Germline loops: CDR1 SNHLY, CDR2 FYNNEI. The ends were cut back, 4 bases at V and 0 bases at J, with 18 bases in the middle. This CDR3 is built from 17 residues. CDR3 DNA sequence: TGTGCCAGCAGTGTCGTTCAGACGGGACGAATGAACACTGAAGCTTTCTTT. Translation gives CASSVVQTGRMNTEAFF. The full variable domain, its missing parts supplied by reference TRBV2 and TRBJ1-1, is EPEVTQTPSHQVTQMGQEVILRCVPISNHLYFYWYRQILGQKVEFLVSFYNNEISEKSEIFDDQFSVERPDGSNFTLKIRSTKLEDSAMYFCASSVVQTGRMNTEAFFGQGTRLTVV.

The genes are TRBV7-6 and TRBJ2-5; D gene unclear. The CDR3 is 13 amino acids. Germline V gene sequence: CDR1 SGHVS, CDR2 FNYEAQ. Between the trimmed V and J ends, which lost 5 bases and 5 bases, there was a span of 12 bases. Here the CDR3 reads CASSPTRVETQYF. In nucleotides, the CDR3 is TGTGCCAGCAGCCCGACAAGGGTGGAGACCCAGTACTTC.

Concerning this clonotype: One junction end disagrees with the germline gene, perhaps due to a read error. This chain uses TRBV7-9 with TRBJ2-2, with TRBD2 identical over 7 bases. This CDR3 is built from 18 residues. Germline V gene data show CDR1 as SEHNR and CDR2 as FQNEAQ (reference sequence). CDR3 residues: CASSLERAGVMDTGGLFF. CDR3 in DNA: TGTGCCAGCAGCTTAGAGAGGGCGGGAGTAATGGACACCGGGGGGCTGTTTTTT.

There are a few counts of this clonotype. In nucleotides, the CDR3 is TGTGCCAGCAGCTTTGGGGCACAGGACCAAGAGACCCAGTACTTC. This encodes CASSFGAQDQETQYF. The rearrangement joins TRBV7-9 to TRBJ2-5; a possible D gene is TRBD1 (5 bases). Between the trimmed V and J ends, which lost 3 bases and 0 bases, there was a span of 11 bases. The germline CDR1 and CDR2 sequences are SEHNR and FQNEAQ (reference sequence). CDR3 size: 15 residues.

This clonotype was observed many times. The chain joins TRBV2 to TRBJ1-5, with TRBD1 matching 8 bases. Losses at the gene ends were 2 bases for V and 7 bases for J; bases not matched to a gene: 10. CDR1 is SNHLY, CDR2 FYNNEI, per germline. CDR3 length equals 16 residues. CDR3: CASSELLSGGGQPQHF. The DNA for the CDR3 is TGTGCCAGCAGTGAATTGTTGTCAGGGGGCGGACAGCCCCAGCATTTT.

This sequence joins TRBV9 and TRBJ1-2, with unresolved D. The CDR3 runs to 15 residues. Germline CDR1 is SGDLS and CDR2 is YYNGEE. V was cut by 4 bases and J by 8 bases, with 21 bases left in between. The CDR3 reads CASSPHVDLFEGYTF. The DNA for the CDR3 is TGTGCCAGCAGCCCCCATGTGGACCTTTTTGAGGGCTACACCTTC. The complete variable domain, with remaining parts taken from reference TRBV9 and TRBJ1-2, reads DSGVTQTPKHLITATGQRVTLRCSPRSGDLSVYWYQQSLDQGLQFLIQYYNGEERAKGNILERFSAQQFPDLHSELNLSSLELGDSALYFCASSPHVDLFEGYTFGSGTRLTVV.

This clonotype was observed at least ten times. V and J are TRBV9 and TRBJ2-7, with a tentative D call TRBD1 (6 bases). The CDR3 spans 14 residues. Germline CDR1 reads SGDLS; CDR2 reads YYNGEE. V gave up 0 bases and J gave up 0 bases, with 7 bases separating them. In nucleotides, the CDR3 is TGTGCCAGCAGCGTAGGGGACACCTCCTACGAGCAGTACTTC. Its protein is CASSVGDTSYEQYF.

This clonotype appeared a few times. The genes are TRBV7-9 and TRBJ2-7, with D tentatively TRBD1 or TRBD2 (6 bases each). The CDR3 contains 15 residues. CDR1 is SEHNR and CDR2 is FQNEAQ in the germline V gene (reference sequence). Between the trimmed V and J ends, which lost 0 bases and 0 bases, there was a span of 9 bases. The CDR3 DNA is TGTGCCAGCAGCTTAGCGGGGGGCGGCTCCTACGAGCAGTACTTC. Its protein is CASSLAGGGSYEQYF.

The chain joins TRBV5-6 to TRBJ2-2; 8 nucleotides agree with TRBD2. The V segment lost 2 bases and the J segment 5 bases; nucleotides outside the gene matches: 14. The CDR3 spans 18 residues. Germline V gives CDR1 SGHDT, CDR2 YYEEEE. CDR3 coding DNA: TGTGCCAGCAGCTTTTCACTAGCGGTTTTCCCGAGGACCGGGGAGCTGTTTTTT. As protein: CASSFSLAVFPRTGELFF.

J is TRBJ1-1 and V is TRBV7-9, with D perhaps matching TRBD1 (5 bases). CDR1 is SEHNR, CDR2 FQNEAQ, per germline (reference sequence). The CDR3 spans 14 residues. V was pared by 5 bases and J by 6 bases, with 16 bases between. Written as DNA, the CDR3 is TGTGCCAGCAGCCCCGAGGGAGGGGCACCTGAAGCTTTCTTT. Amino acids: CASSPEGGAPEAFF.

CDR3 sequence: CASSLETASPQETQYF. Here the CDR3 DNA reads TGCGCCAGCAGCTTGGAGACAGCTAGCCCCCAAGAGACCCAGTACTTC. J is TRBJ2-5 and V is TRBV5-1, with D possibly being TRBD1 or TRBD2 (5 bases each). V lost 0 bases, J lost 1 base, and 13 bases lay in between. CDR1 is SGHRS and CDR2 is YFSETQ in the germline V gene. The CDR3 is 16 amino acids. Filled out from reference TRBV5-1 and TRBJ2-5, the complete variable domain reads KAGVTQTPRYLIKTRGQQVTLSCSPISGHRSVSWYQQTPGQGLQFLFEYFSETQRNKGNFPGRFSGRQFSNSRSEMNVSTLELGDSALYLCASSLETASPQETQYFGPGTRLLVL.